What follows describes a single TCR beta chain. No cognate antigen has been identified for it. The sample holds no much larger clone one base away, and base qualities are not on file. CDR1 and CDR2 are read off the germline V gene (reference sequence) as SGHKS and YYEKEE. The V and J ends are trimmed by 0 bases and 3 bases, leaving 15 bases between them. There are 16 amino acids in the CDR3, from cysteine to phenylalanine inclusive. Of all the DNA, just the CDR3 is kept, 48 bases in frame from base 1. Library creation used RT-PCR. Instrument used: Illumina HiSeq 2500. The public reads were reprocessed in TCRdb via fastp at Q25 and MiXCR, keeping in-frame beta chains. All rows with the same CDR3 protein become a single entry with the most common DNA and genes. This sample gives almost 600,000 distinct CDR3 sequences in total; 14% of them show up just once. The ten biggest clones cover 11% of the sample.

The data were taken from a study of response to subunit inactivated influenza vaccine (dated by TCRdb to 2017 to 2018). Describing the broader study: The study used deep quantitative T cell receptor repertoire profiling to track responses to a trivalent subunit inactivated influenza vaccine. The study at large found these results: According to the authors, only a limited number of new T cells may be recruited by each seasonal influenza vaccination.

The V and J genes are TRBV5-5 and TRBJ1-1; 5 matching bases give a weak D call of TRBD1. Sequences were derived from PBMCs from blood, sampled about 12 days after vaccination. The TCR was taken from a middle-aged man who received an inactivated influenza vaccine. Donor details come from another sample of the same person, matched by shared clones. The CDR3: CASSLAPGMLDTEAFF. In nucleotide form, the sequence is TGTGCCAGCAGCTTGGCACCAGGGATGTTGGACACTGAAGCTTTCTTT.